These 19 T cell receptor beta chains were sequenced from one sample in a study of blood T cell repertoires in COVID-19. Sequencing used immunoSEQ multiplex PCR; TCRdb keeps in-frame clones, though not all of them. Of a few hundred thousand clones in the sample, 88% were seen once. Sequenced sample: PBMCs or T cells enriched from blood (not recorded which). The receptors stem from a woman between 18 and 29 years old who had recovered from COVID-19.

The rearrangement links TRBV11-3 to TRBJ2-7; D gene ambiguous. This CDR3 comprises 13 residues. Germline V gene lookup returns CDR1 SGHNT and CDR2 YENEEA. Trimming took off 0 bases at V and 0 bases at J, with 3 bases between the two ends. DNA of the CDR3: TGTGCCAGCAGCTTAGACTCCTCCTACGAGCAGTACTTC. Its translation: CASSLDSSYEQYF.

This sequence joins TRBV29-1 and TRBJ2-7; possibly TRBD1 for D (5 bases). The V and J ends lost 5 bases and 2 bases respectively, with 10 bases between them. The germline gives CDR1 SQVTM, CDR2 ANQGSEA. This CDR3 is built from 12 residues. CDR3 in amino acids: CSVRDSAYEQYF. The CDR3, as DNA: TGCAGCGTTCGAGACAGCGCCTACGAGCAGTACTTC.

This clone was counted only a few times. This chain joins TRBV5-1 and TRBJ1-2, with D unclear. Germline V gene sequence: CDR1 SGHRS, CDR2 YFSETQ. V was shortened by 1 base and J by 4 bases, with 14 bases between the two germline ends. This CDR3 is 15 amino acids long. The CDR3 is CASSLKGEGGYGYTF. The CDR3 DNA reads TGCGCCAGCAGCTTGAAGGGCGAGGGAGGCTATGGCTACACCTTC.

The chain is built from TRBV6-2 or TRBV6-3 and TRBJ1-6; 7 bases are shared with TRBD1. With V trimmed by 5 bases and J by 1 base, 11 bases remained unmatched. CDR1 and CDR2 (germline): MNHEY, SVGEGT. This CDR3 is built from 18 residues. CDR3 amino acids: CASSRQGRDSSYNSPLHF. CDR3 nucleotide sequence: TGTGCCAGCAGTAGACAGGGAAGAGATTCGTCCTATAATTCACCCCTCCACTTT.

The chain joins TRBV9 to TRBJ1-2; 9 bases match TRBD1. The V and J ends lost 1 base and 8 bases, in that order; junction bases with no gene match: 18. The CDR3 contains 18 residues. Germline V gene sequence: CDR1 SGDLS, CDR2 YYNGEE. CDR3: CASSVRSRDRDEIGGYTF. CDR3 in DNA: TGTGCCAGCAGCGTACGGTCCCGGGACAGGGACGAGATAGGCGGCTACACCTTC.

The J gene is TRBJ1-2, the V gene TRBV19; weak D call: TRBD1 (5 bases). V was clipped by 6 bases and J by 3 bases, with 14 bases between them. Germline CDR1 is LNHDA and CDR2 is SQIVND (reference sequence). The CDR3 runs to 14 residues. CDR3 nucleotides: TGTGCCAGTAGGCCCCAGGGTTTTGACTATGGCTACACCTTC. Its protein is CASRPQGFDYGYTF.

The chain is built from TRBV19 and TRBJ1-3; 7 bases fit TRBD1. J was trimmed by 0 bases and V by 6 bases; bases with no gene match: 14. The V gene's germline CDR1 is LNHDA and CDR2 SQIVND (reference sequence). The CDR3 consists of 18 residues. CDR3 DNA: TGTGCCAGTAGGCCAGACCCGGGACAGACAAACTCTGGAAACACCATATATTTT. Its protein product is CASRPDPGQTNSGNTIYF.

The chain carries TRBV5-1 and TRBJ2-3; possible D gene TRBD2, 6 bases. The V end was cut by 2 bases, the J end by 6 bases, with 13 bases between. The CDR3 is 14 residues long. Germline V CDR1 and CDR2: SGHRS, YFSETQ. CDR3 region: CASSFSRAGDTQYF. In DNA, the CDR3 is TGCGCCAGCAGCTTTAGCAGGGCGGGGGATACGCAGTATTTT.

The DNA for the CDR3 is TGTGCCAGCCACGGGTACAATGAGCAGTTCTTC. Its protein product is CASHGYNEQFF. V usage is TRBV27 and J usage is TRBJ2-1; D unclear. The CDR3 sequence is 11 residues long. The germline V gene encodes CDR1 MNHEY and CDR2 SMNVEV (reference sequence). Between the trimmed V and J ends, which lost 8 bases and 4 bases, there was a span of 6 bases.

This chain joins TRBV29-1 and TRBJ2-5, with a possible D match to TRBD1 (5 bases). The V and J ends lost 0 bases and 5 bases respectively, with 19 bases between them. Germline V lookup: CDR1 SQVTM, CDR2 ANQGSEA. There are 16 residues in the CDR3. CDR3 DNA: TGCAGCGTTGAAGATCTACCAGGGCGGTCAGGGGAGACCCAGTACTTC. This translates into CSVEDLPGRSGETQYF.

Only one count was recorded for this clone. The chain recombines TRBV9 with TRBJ1-1, with TRBD1 as a possible D gene (6 bases). The CDR3 is 13 residues long. V dropped 3 bases and J dropped 5 bases, with 11 bases sitting between them. CDR1 SGDLS and CDR2 YYNGEE come from the germline V gene. Here the CDR3 reads CASSGQVETEAFF. The CDR3 DNA is TGTGCCAGCAGCGGACAGGTAGAGACTGAAGCTTTCTTT.

V is TRBV13 and J is TRBJ1-1; unclear D gene. Trimming stripped 6 bases from V and 2 bases from J, with 10 bases between. Germline V lookup: CDR1 PRHDT, CDR2 FYEKMQ (reference sequence). The CDR3 loop spans 13 amino acids. The CDR3: CASRLESNTEAFF. CDR3 DNA sequence: TGTGCCAGCAGACTCGAGAGTAACACTGAAGCTTTCTTT.

This chain joins TRBV5-6 and TRBJ1-2, with D unclear. The V gene lost 0 bases and the J gene lost 8 bases, with 17 bases spanning the gap. This CDR3 spans 15 amino acids. Germline values: CDR1 SGHDT, CDR2 YYEEEE. The CDR3 sequence is CASSLGSQLRGGYTF. In DNA form, the CDR3 reads TGTGCCAGCAGCTTGGGGTCGCAGCTCCGAGGGGGCTACACCTTC.

The V gene is TRBV6-2 or TRBV6-3, the J gene TRBJ2-7; 8 nucleotides line up with TRBD2. V shed 0 bases, J shed 5 bases, and the junction held 3 bases outside the gene matches. From germline, CDR1 is MNHEY and CDR2 SVGEGT. The CDR3 has 14 amino acids. The CDR3 protein is CASSYSGGGHEQYF. CDR3 nucleotides: TGTGCCAGCAGTTACTCGGGCGGGGGGCACGAGCAGTACTTC.

This chain connects TRBV2 to TRBJ2-2; 12 bases agree with TRBD2. V trimming: 7 bases; J trimming: 6 bases; junction bases outside the gene matches: 9. This CDR3 region has 16 residues. CDR1 and CDR2 from the germline V gene are SNHLY and FYNNEI. CDR3 nucleotide sequence: TGTGCCAGCACCCTGCCTAGCGGGGGGGACCCCGGGGAGCTGTTTTTT. Protein sequence: CASTLPSGGDPGELFF.

The table lists this clone with a count of one. This chain uses TRBV30 with TRBJ1-3; D is unresolved. The germline V and J ends were trimmed by 4 bases and 0 bases, with 10 bases remaining between them. The CDR3 spans 14 residues. CDR1 is GTSNPN, CDR2 SVGIG, per germline (reference sequence). CDR3 DNA sequence: TGTGCCTGGAAAGTCGGTCACTCTGGAAACACCATATATTTT. Translated: CAWKVGHSGNTIYF.

CDR3: CASSPRQGSFSSPLHF. In DNA, the CDR3 is TGTGCCAGCAGCCCTCGACAGGGTAGCTTTAGTTCACCCCTCCACTTT. V is TRBV9 and J is TRBJ1-6, with TRBD1 matching 7 bases. Germline CDR1 reads SGDLS; CDR2 reads YYNGEE. Trimming cost V 4 bases and J 9 bases; bases outside gene matches: 13. The length of the CDR3 is 16 residues. Combining the CDR3 with reference TRBV9 and TRBJ1-6 gives the whole variable domain DSGVTQTPKHLITATGQRVTLRCSPRSGDLSVYWYQQSLDQGLQFLIQYYNGEERAKGNILERFSAQQFPDLHSELNLSSLELGDSALYFCASSPRQGSFSSPLHFGNGTRLTVT.

DNA for the CDR3: TGTGCCAGTACTTCTCCGGGGGCCTACGAGCAGTACTTC. Amino acids: CASTSPGAYEQYF. The chain is built from TRBV19 and TRBJ2-7; D perhaps matches TRBD2 (6 bases). The CDR3 sequence is 13 residues long. V gave up 7 bases and J gave up 2 bases, with 12 bases separating them. Germline loops: CDR1 LNHDA, CDR2 SQIVND (reference sequence).

V usage is TRBV20-1 and J usage is TRBJ1-2, with D possibly matching TRBD1 (5 bases). The CDR3 runs to 11 residues. V was trimmed by 3 bases and J by 5 bases, leaving 7 bases between them. Germline V CDR1 and CDR2: DFQATT, SNEGSKA (reference sequence). The DNA for the CDR3 is TGCAGTGCTAGGGGGCTGTATGGCTACACCTTC. Translation gives CSARGLYGYTF.